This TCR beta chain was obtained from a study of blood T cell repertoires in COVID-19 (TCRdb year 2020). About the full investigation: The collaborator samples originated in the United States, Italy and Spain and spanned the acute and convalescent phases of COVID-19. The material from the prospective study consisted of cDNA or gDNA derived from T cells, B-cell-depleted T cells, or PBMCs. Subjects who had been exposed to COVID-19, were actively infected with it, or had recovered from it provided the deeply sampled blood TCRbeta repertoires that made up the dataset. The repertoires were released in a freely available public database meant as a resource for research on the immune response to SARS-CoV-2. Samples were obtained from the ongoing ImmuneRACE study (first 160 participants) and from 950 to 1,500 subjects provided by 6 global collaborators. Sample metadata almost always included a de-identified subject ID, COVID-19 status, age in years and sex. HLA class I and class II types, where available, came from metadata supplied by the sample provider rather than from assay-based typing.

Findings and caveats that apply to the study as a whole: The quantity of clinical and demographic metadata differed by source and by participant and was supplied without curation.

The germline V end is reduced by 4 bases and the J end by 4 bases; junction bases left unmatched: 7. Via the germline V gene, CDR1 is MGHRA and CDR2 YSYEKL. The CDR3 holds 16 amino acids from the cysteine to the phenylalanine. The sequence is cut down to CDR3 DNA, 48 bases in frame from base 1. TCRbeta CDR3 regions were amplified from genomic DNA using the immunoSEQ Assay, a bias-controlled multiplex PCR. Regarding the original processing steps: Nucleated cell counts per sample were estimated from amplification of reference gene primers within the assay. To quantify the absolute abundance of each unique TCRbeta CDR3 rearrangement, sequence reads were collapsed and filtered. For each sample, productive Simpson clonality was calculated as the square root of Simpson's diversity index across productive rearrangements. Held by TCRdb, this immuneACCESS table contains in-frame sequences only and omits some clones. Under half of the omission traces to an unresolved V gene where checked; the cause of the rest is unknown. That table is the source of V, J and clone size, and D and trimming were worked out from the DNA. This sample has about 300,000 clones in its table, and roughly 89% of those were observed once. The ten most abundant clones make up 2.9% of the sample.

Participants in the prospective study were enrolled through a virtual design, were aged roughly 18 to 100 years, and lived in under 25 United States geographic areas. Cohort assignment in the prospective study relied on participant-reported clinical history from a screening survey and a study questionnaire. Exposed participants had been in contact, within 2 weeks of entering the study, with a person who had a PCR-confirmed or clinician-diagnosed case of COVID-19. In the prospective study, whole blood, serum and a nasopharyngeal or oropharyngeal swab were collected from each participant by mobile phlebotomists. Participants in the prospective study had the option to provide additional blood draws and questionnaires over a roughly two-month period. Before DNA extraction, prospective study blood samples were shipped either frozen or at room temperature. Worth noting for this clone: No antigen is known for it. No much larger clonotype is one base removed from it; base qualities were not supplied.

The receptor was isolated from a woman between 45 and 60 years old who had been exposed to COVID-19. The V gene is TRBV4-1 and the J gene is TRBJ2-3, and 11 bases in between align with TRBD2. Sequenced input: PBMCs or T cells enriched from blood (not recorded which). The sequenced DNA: TGCGCCAGCAGCCGGGGCGGGACTAGCGGCGCAGATACGCAGTATTTT. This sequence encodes CASSRGGTSGADTQYF.